This TCR beta chain originates from a study of blood T cell repertoires in COVID-19. In the study overall: The United States, Italy and Spain supplied acute and convalescent COVID-19 samples. T cells, B-cell-depleted T cells, or PBMCs supplied cDNA or gDNA.

Authors' data handling: Reference gene primer amplification in the assay estimated nucleated cell counts. The table came from immunoSEQ multiplex PCR; TCRdb's copy has only in-frame clones and leaves some out. V, J and clone size are taken as reported in that table, and D and trimming were inferred from the DNA itself. Here the sample spans tens of thousands of clones, about nine tenths being singletons. The CDR3 runs to 17 residues. Germline V gene sequence: CDR1 WNHNN, CDR2 SYGVQD (reference sequence). V shed 4 bases and J 6 bases; nucleotides not matched to a gene: 11. The chain is built from TRBV10-1 and TRBJ2-3, with 12 bases matching TRBD2. The sample was peripheral blood. The clonotype was recovered from a woman in her seventies with active COVID-19. CDR3 residues: CASSVILAGGPVDTQYF. The CDR3 bases are TGCGCCAGCAGTGTGATCCTAGCGGGGGGGCCCGTGGATACGCAGTATTTT.